Below, 24 T cell receptor beta chains from the same sample are listed, as sequenced in a study of cytomegalovirus exposure and HLA in healthy donors. Use of 60 Vbeta and 13 Jbeta primers characterized the PCR. Profiling relied on immunoSEQ multiplex PCR, and the TCRdb table lists in-frame clones only, not all of them. This table has over 120,000 clones, 82% appearing once. Sequencing was done on a sample of PBMCs. Receptor source: a woman aged 60-75 years in good health and CMV-seropositive.

This CDR3 reads CASSLSGRVHEQYF. The CDR3, as DNA: TGTGCCAGCAGTTTGTCCGGGAGAGTCCACGAGCAGTACTTC. V usage is TRBV27 and J usage is TRBJ2-7; weak D call: TRBD2 (6 bases). Germline CDR1 is MNHEY and CDR2 is SMNVEV (reference sequence). V was pared by 3 bases and J by 5 bases, with 14 bases between. The CDR3 contains 14 residues.

This clone has only one observation. The V gene is TRBV27, the J gene TRBJ1-2; perhaps TRBD1 as D (5 bases). The germline gives CDR1 MNHEY, CDR2 SMNVEV (reference sequence). This CDR3 spans 11 amino acids. Trimming pared 8 bases from V and 8 bases from J, leaving 12 bases between. The CDR3: CASWAGYGYTF. The DNA of the CDR3 is TGTGCCAGCTGGGCAGGGTACGGCTACACCTTC.

The rearrangement links TRBV19 to TRBJ1-5, with 9 bases aligning to TRBD1. V dropped 3 bases and J dropped 1; count of bases not matched to a gene: 13. Germline V lookup: CDR1 LNHDA, CDR2 SQIVND (reference sequence). The CDR3 contains 19 residues. The CDR3 DNA reads TGTGCCAGTAGTATTTTGTTTTTCGGGACAGGGCCAAGCAATCAGCCCCAGCATTTT. This encodes CASSILFFGTGPSNQPQHF.

The count of this clone is one. This chain uses TRBV9 with TRBJ2-1; 10 bases agree with TRBD2. Germline V gene data show CDR1 as SGDLS and CDR2 as YYNGEE. The CDR3 consists of 17 residues. The V gene end was trimmed by 0 bases and the J gene end by 5 bases; junction bases not matched to a gene: 8. DNA for the CDR3: TGTGCCAGCAGCGTAGAGCCCGCTAGCGGGAGTAACAATGAGCAGTTCTTC. Translating gives CASSVEPASGSNNEQFF.

The chain employs TRBV6-5 and TRBJ2-7, with D tentatively TRBD1 (6 bases). Trimming shortened V by 7 bases and J by 3 bases, and 10 bases separated the two germline ends. This CDR3 has 12 residues. The V gene's germline CDR1 is MNHEY and CDR2 SVGAGI. CDR3 bases: TGTGCCAGCACAAACAGGGACTACGAGCAGTACTTC. Its protein is CASTNRDYEQYF.

In its sample, this clone was seen a few times. The chain has TRBV7-3 and TRBJ1-1; TRBD1 matches at 8 bases. The CDR3 has 14 residues. With V trimmed by 5 bases and J by 6 bases, 8 bases remained unmatched. CDR1 SGHTA and CDR2 FQGTGA come from the germline V gene. The CDR3 is CASSPRPGGSEAFF. CDR3 DNA: TGTGCCAGCAGCCCCAGACCAGGGGGCTCTGAAGCTTTCTTT.

This clone was seen only a few times. This chain connects TRBV10-3 to TRBJ1-1; D is unclear. V gave up 1 base and J gave up 1 base, with 7 bases separating them. The CDR3 loop spans 14 amino acids. Per germline, CDR1 ENHRY and CDR2 SYGVKD. Here the CDR3 reads CAISELNGNTEAFF. CDR3 coding DNA: TGTGCCATCAGTGAGTTAAACGGGAACACTGAAGCTTTCTTT.

This chain joins TRBV7-3 and TRBJ2-1; 12 bases fit TRBD2. This CDR3 is 18 amino acids long. V lost 2 bases to trimming and J lost 8 bases; unmatched junction nucleotides: 13. Germline CDR1 is SGHTA and CDR2 is FQGTGA. CDR3: CASSLVLAGGGFVDEQFF. CDR3 sequence (DNA): TGTGCCAGCAGCTTAGTTCTAGCGGGAGGGGGATTTGTAGATGAGCAGTTCTTC.

V usage is TRBV6-5 and J usage is TRBJ2-7; 11 bases are a match to TRBD1. This CDR3 comprises 15 residues. The junction had 6 bases not matched to a gene; V was cut back by 6 bases and J by 2 bases. The germline V gene has CDR1 MNHEY and CDR2 SVGAGI. The chain's CDR3 is CASSRDRGSTYEQYF. For the CDR3, the DNA is TGTGCCAGCAGCCGGGACAGGGGGTCAACCTACGAGCAGTACTTC.

The genes are TRBV2 and TRBJ2-1; tentatively, D is TRBD2 (5 bases). This CDR3 has 15 residues. Germline V CDR1 and CDR2: SNHLY, FYNNEI. V dropped 0 bases and J dropped 8 bases, with 14 bases sitting between them. The CDR3 protein is CASSEAITSSDEQFF. CDR3 bases: TGTGCCAGCAGTGAAGCGATAACTAGTTCTGATGAGCAGTTCTTC.

The V and J genes are TRBV4-3 and TRBJ2-3; TRBD2 matches at 8 bases. This CDR3 contains 15 residues. V dropped 0 bases and J dropped 4; count of bases not matched to a gene: 3. Germline-derived CDR1 and CDR2 are LGHNA and YSLEER. Written as DNA, the CDR3 is TGCGCCAGCAGCCAAGACGGGGGGGTCGCAGATACGCAGTATTTT. This translates into CASSQDGGVADTQYF.

Note on this clone: A read error may account for a junction end that differs from germline. This chain connects TRBV28 to TRBJ1-5, with a tentative D call TRBD1 (6 bases). The length of the CDR3 is 14 residues. The V gene's germline CDR1 is MDHEN and CDR2 SYDVKM. In nucleotides, the CDR3 is TGTGCCGGCAGAACAGGGTCAGCCAATCAGCCCCAGCATTTT. This sequence encodes CAGRTGSANQPQHF.

The genes are TRBV27 and TRBJ2-7; no definite D call. The V end was cut by 0 bases, the J end by 6 bases, with 9 bases between. Per germline, CDR1 MNHEY and CDR2 SMNVEV (reference sequence). The CDR3 runs to 13 residues. Written as DNA, the CDR3 is TGTGCCAGCAGTTTATCCCCTCCGGGCGAGCAGTACTTC. Its translation is CASSLSPPGEQYF.

The V and J genes are TRBV27 and TRBJ2-7, with D uncertain. V dropped 3 bases and J dropped 3 bases, with 18 bases sitting between them. The V gene's germline CDR1 is MNHEY and CDR2 SMNVEV (reference sequence). There are 16 residues in the CDR3. The CDR3 reads CASSLGVGSAYYEQYF. The CDR3 nucleotides read TGTGCCAGCAGTTTGGGTGTTGGCAGCGCTTACTACGAGCAGTACTTC.

The rearrangement uses TRBV25-1 and TRBJ2-7; the D is unclear. Germline values: CDR1 MGHDK, CDR2 SYGVNS. V was pared by 3 bases and J by 4 bases, with 13 bases between. The length of the CDR3 is 14 residues. Written as DNA, the CDR3 is TGTGCCAGCAGTGATGTCTTAGGCGGTTACGAGCAGTACTTC. Protein sequence: CASSDVLGGYEQYF.

The chain couples TRBV6-5 to TRBJ2-7; 7 positions agree with TRBD1. J gave up 8 bases and V 5 bases, and 9 bases lay outside the gene matches. The CDR3 spans 13 residues. Germline-derived CDR1 and CDR2 are MNHEY and SVGAGI. The CDR3 DNA sequence: TGTGCCAGCAGTGAGGACAGGAAGGTTAAGCAGTACTTC. It translates to CASSEDRKVKQYF.

The chain carries TRBV4-3 and TRBJ2-7, with D tentatively TRBD2 (6 bases). CDR1 LGHNA and CDR2 YSLEER come from the germline V gene. CDR3 length: 15 amino acids. Deletions cut 2 bases from V and 3 bases from J, with 14 bases between. CDR3 residues: CASSQTLQGGYEQYF. The CDR3 bases are TGCGCCAGCAGCCAAACTCTTCAGGGAGGCTACGAGCAGTACTTC.

The V gene is TRBV30, the J gene TRBJ1-1; D remains ambiguous. The V gene lost 1 base and the J gene lost 0 bases, with 3 bases spanning the gap. Germline loops: CDR1 GTSNPN, CDR2 SVGIG (reference sequence). This CDR3 has 12 amino acids. The CDR3 is CAWSGLNTEAFF. DNA for the CDR3: TGTGCCTGGAGTGGGCTGAACACTGAAGCTTTCTTT.

This sequence joins TRBV28 and TRBJ1-1; D remains unclear. Germline CDR1 MDHEN, CDR2 SYDVKM. Between the trimmed V and J ends, which lost 8 bases and 0 bases, there was a span of 10 bases. The CDR3 consists of 13 residues. The chain's CDR3 is CASVYGVNTEAFF. CDR3 DNA sequence: TGTGCCAGCGTGTACGGAGTGAACACTGAAGCTTTCTTT.

This sequence joins TRBV5-8 and TRBJ2-5; tentatively, D is TRBD1 (5 bases). Trimming stripped 4 bases from V and 1 base from J, with 11 bases between. Germline V gene lookup returns CDR1 SGHTS and CDR2 YDEGEE. This CDR3 has 14 amino acids. CDR3 in amino acids: CASSPVGAQETQYF. Written as DNA, the CDR3 is TGTGCCAGCAGCCCGGTAGGGGCCCAAGAGACCCAGTACTTC.

In nucleotides, the CDR3 is TGTGCCACAGAGCCGGGACAGGGCTACAATGAGCAGTTCTTC. Amino acids: CATEPGQGYNEQFF. The J gene is TRBJ2-1, the V gene TRBV5-4, with TRBD1 identical over 9 bases. CDR3 length: 14 residues. V trimming: 9 bases; J trimming: 3 bases; junction bases outside the gene matches: 7. Germline assignment: CDR1 SGHNT and CDR2 YYREEE (reference sequence).

This sequence joins TRBV9 and TRBJ2-5; weak D call: TRBD2 (6 bases). V lost 0 bases and J lost 4, with 13 bases in between. The CDR3 extends over 15 amino acids. CDR1 and CDR2 from the germline V gene are SGDLS and YYNGEE. Here the CDR3 reads CASSVGGEVGETQYF. CDR3 nucleotide sequence: TGTGCCAGCAGCGTAGGAGGGGAGGTTGGAGAGACCCAGTACTTC.

V and J are TRBV7-3 and TRBJ2-1; 16 bases match TRBD2. Germline V gene data show CDR1 as SGHTA and CDR2 as FQGTGA. The CDR3 runs 17 residues. The V and J ends lost 5 bases and 8 bases, in that order; junction bases with no gene match: 9. The CDR3 DNA reads TGTGCCAGCAGCGCCGGGACTAGCGGGAGGGGGGTAGATGAGCAGTTCTTC. Residues: CASSAGTSGRGVDEQFF.

The rearrangement links TRBV5-5 to TRBJ1-2; TRBD1 agrees at 7 bases. The germline gives CDR1 SGHKS, CDR2 YYEKEE (reference sequence). Trimming removed 2 bases from V and 6 bases from J; junction bases left unmatched: 1. CDR3 size: 12 residues. The CDR3 DNA reads TGTGCCAGCAGCTTCGACAGGGATGGCTACACCTTC. It specifies CASSFDRDGYTF.